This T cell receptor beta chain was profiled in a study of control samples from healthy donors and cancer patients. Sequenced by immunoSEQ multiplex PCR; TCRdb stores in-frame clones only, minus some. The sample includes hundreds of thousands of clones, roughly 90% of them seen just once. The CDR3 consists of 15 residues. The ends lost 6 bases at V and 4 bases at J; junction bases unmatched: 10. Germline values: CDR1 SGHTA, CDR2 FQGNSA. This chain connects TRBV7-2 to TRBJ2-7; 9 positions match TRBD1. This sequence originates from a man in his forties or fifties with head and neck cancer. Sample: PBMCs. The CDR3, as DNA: TGTGCCAGCAGTCGGACCGGGACAGGGCCATACGAGCAGTACTTC. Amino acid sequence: CASSRTGTGPYEQYF.